These 17 T cell receptor beta chains were all obtained from the same sample, sequenced in a study of regulatory dendritic cells for organ transplantation. Some clones are missing from TCRdb's copy, which holds only in-frame ones; the method was immunoSEQ multiplex PCR. The sample has some 18,000 clones, roughly 80% seen once. Allogeneic regulatory or mature dendritic cells were co-cultured for 5 days with CFSE-labeled sorted T cells at 1:10. The antigens for these receptors are not known. The sequencing sample was made of memory CD4+ T cells from blood cultured with regulatory dendritic cells. Subset indicated: CD45RO+ memory T cells. Receptor source: a human donor in good health.

As DNA, the CDR3 is TGTGCCAGCAACCGGGACGGGGGGGTCAATGAGCAGTTCTTC. Amino acids: CASNRDGGVNEQFF. This sequence joins TRBV7-9 and TRBJ2-1; TRBD2 agrees at 8 bases. The V gene end was trimmed by 7 bases and the J gene end by 6 bases; junction bases not matched to a gene: 8. CDR1 and CDR2 from the germline V gene are SEHNR and FQNEAQ (reference sequence). This CDR3 has 14 amino acids.

The chain links TRBV4-2 to TRBJ2-4; 10 nucleotides line up with TRBD2. Germline lookup yields CDR1 LGHNA and CDR2 YNFKEQ. This CDR3 contains 17 residues. V lost 4 bases, J lost 3 bases, and 9 bases stayed unmatched. The CDR3 nucleotides are TGTGCCAGCAGCCTTCTACCCACTAGCGGGGACAAAAACATTCAGTACTTC. This gives the protein CASSLLPTSGDKNIQYF.

This chain joins TRBV18 and TRBJ1-1, with TRBD1 identical over 7 bases. V shed 4 bases and J 6 bases; nucleotides not matched to a gene: 5. CDR3 length equals 13 residues. Germline V gene data show CDR1 as KGHSH and CDR2 as LQKENI. The CDR3 DNA sequence: TGTGCCAGCTCACTAGACACAGGGGCTGAAGCTTTCTTT. This sequence encodes CASSLDTGAEAFF.

This rearrangement joins TRBV4-1 to TRBJ2-2; TRBD2 aligns across 9 bases. The CDR3 totals 19 residues. Germline CDR1 and CDR2: MGHRA and YSYEKL. With V trimmed by 0 bases and J by 3 bases, 11 bases remained unmatched. For the CDR3, the DNA is TGCGCCAGCAGCCAAGATCGGAGTTTAGCGGGAGTTGACACCGGGGAGCTGTTTTTT. It translates to CASSQDRSLAGVDTGELFF.

This CDR3 is CASSQTAGSHEQYF. The CDR3 DNA reads TGTGCCAGCAGCCAAACAGCAGGGTCCCACGAGCAGTACTTC. The chain recombines TRBV7-6 with TRBJ2-7; the D gene is possibly TRBD1 (5 bases). CDR1 is SGHVS and CDR2 is FNYEAQ in the germline V gene. This CDR3 is built from 14 residues. V was pared by 5 bases and J by 5 bases, with 16 bases between.

The rearrangement joins TRBV6-5 to TRBJ2-7, with TRBD2 matching over 11 bases. There are 15 residues in the CDR3. Germline CDR1 MNHEY, CDR2 SVGAGI. The junction had 7 bases not matched to a gene; V was cut back by 6 bases and J by 3 bases. CDR3 in DNA: TGTGCCAGCAGACGCGCCGGGACTAGCGGCTACGAGCAGTACTTC. It encodes CASRRAGTSGYEQYF.

This rearrangement joins TRBV1 to TRBJ2-7; the table assigns TRBD1, which was not confirmed against the DNA. TRBV1 constitutes a pseudogene. The CDR3 length is 18 residues. CDR3 region: CTSSQDLGTGSAVYEQYF. The CDR3 bases are TGCACCAGCAGCCAAGATCTTGGGACAGGGAGCGCGGTCTACGAGCAGTACTTC.

The chain is built from TRBV2 and TRBJ2-3; D is uncertain. This CDR3 is 13 amino acids long. Germline V lookup: CDR1 SNHLY, CDR2 FYNNEI. The V end was cut by 5 bases, the J end by 3 bases, with 9 bases between. The CDR3 loop reads CASSRPETDTQYF. The CDR3 DNA is TGTGCCAGCAGTCGCCCAGAGACAGATACGCAGTATTTT.

The chain uses TRBV30 and TRBJ2-1; D is perhaps TRBD2 (6 bases). The V and J ends lost 4 bases and 3 bases respectively, with 16 bases between them. The V gene's germline CDR1 is GTSNPN and CDR2 SVGIG (reference sequence). CDR3 size: 15 residues. The CDR3 nucleotides are TGTGCCTGGAAGTCAAGACTAGTCCGCTACAATGAGCAGTTCTTC. Its protein is CAWKSRLVRYNEQFF.

The rearrangement joins TRBV29-1 to TRBJ2-3, with 7 positions matching TRBD2. V lost 4 bases to trimming and J lost 6 bases; unmatched junction nucleotides: 7. CDR1 SQVTM and CDR2 ANQGSEA come from the germline V gene. The CDR3 covers 13 residues. Written as DNA, the CDR3 is TGCAGCGTTGTTGGGGGAGGGCCTGATACGCAGTATTTT. This encodes CSVVGGGPDTQYF.

V usage is TRBV28 and J usage is TRBJ1-2, with TRBD1 as a possible D gene (6 bases). CDR1 and CDR2 (germline): MDHEN, SYDVKM. The CDR3 length is 14 residues. V gave up 4 bases and J gave up 5 bases, with 14 bases separating them. As DNA, the CDR3 is TGTGCCAGCAGTTCTCCCAGGGGATGGTATGGCTACACCTTC. The encoded protein is CASSSPRGWYGYTF.

The chain joins TRBV11-2 to TRBJ2-1; no reliable D call. Germline V lookup: CDR1 SGHAT, CDR2 FQNNGV. V was cut by 5 bases and J by 9 bases, with 11 bases left in between. The CDR3 runs 12 residues. The CDR3 DNA follows: TGTGCCAGCAGCCAGCCCCAAGGTGAGCAGTTCTTC. Translated, it gives CASSQPQGEQFF.

The V gene is TRBV6-6, the J gene TRBJ2-3; a possible D gene is TRBD2 (5 bases). The CDR3 consists of 15 residues. V was trimmed by 3 bases and J by 3 bases, leaving 13 bases between them. Germline V gene lookup returns CDR1 MNHNY and CDR2 SVGAGI (reference sequence). The DNA for the CDR3 is TGTGCCAGCAGTTATTATATCGAGGGAACAGATACGCAGTATTTT. Translation: CASSYYIEGTDTQYF.

This chain links TRBV5-1 with TRBJ2-2; TRBD2 agrees at 12 bases. The CDR3 covers 15 residues. The J segment lost 5 bases and the V segment lost 4 bases, leaving 3 bases of the junction unmatched. The germline V gene has CDR1 SGHRS and CDR2 YFSETQ. CDR3 sequence: CASSPGTSGTGELFF. As DNA, the CDR3 is TGCGCCAGCAGCCCCGGGACTAGCGGGACCGGGGAGCTGTTTTTT. The complete variable domain, with remaining parts taken from reference TRBV5-1 and TRBJ2-2, reads KAGVTQTPRYLIKTRGQQVTLSCSPISGHRSVSWYQQTPGQGLQFLFEYFSETQRNKGNFPGRFSGRQFSNSRSEMNVSTLELGDSALYLCASSPGTSGTGELFFGEGSRLTVL.

As DNA, the CDR3 is TGTGCCAGCAGCCCCCAGGACCCCCGCGGGGGAAATAATTCACCCCTCCACTTT. This translates into CASSPQDPRGGNNSPLHF. The chain joins TRBV9 to TRBJ1-6; tentatively, D is TRBD1 (5 bases). CDR3 length: 18 amino acids. Germline V gene sequence: CDR1 SGDLS, CDR2 YYNGEE. Trimming left V 4 bases short and J 5 bases short, with 22 bases between.

This sequence joins TRBV2 and TRBJ2-3; 16 bases map to TRBD2. CDR1 and CDR2 (germline): SNHLY, FYNNEI. The V segment lost 7 bases and the J segment 1 base; nucleotides outside the gene matches: 8. CDR3 size: 18 residues. This CDR3 reads CASTTGTSGGAGTDTQYF. In DNA, the CDR3 is TGTGCCAGCACCACGGGGACTAGCGGGGGGGCGGGCACAGATACGCAGTATTTT.

The CDR3 DNA is TGTGCCAGCAGCGTAGTAAGCGATGAGCAGTTCTTC. Translating it yields CASSVVSDEQFF. The chain uses TRBV9 and TRBJ2-1; D gene unclear. From germline, CDR1 is SGDLS and CDR2 YYNGEE. V was cut by 0 bases and J by 8 bases, with 6 bases left in between. This CDR3 is built from 12 residues.